This note documents a single TCR beta chain sequence. The sample originates from a study of blood T cell repertoires in COVID-19. Assay used: immunoSEQ multiplex PCR; TCRdb lists only in-frame clones, some missing. The table shows about 310,000 clones, with 85% occurring only once. Adults between roughly 18 and 90 years of age took part from 20 to 25 US areas. The origin of this receptor is a woman in her 30s who had been exposed to COVID-19. Input material: PBMCs or T cells enriched from blood (not recorded which).

CDR3 nucleotides: TGTGCCAGCAGTCAGCGGAGGGAAGAGACCCAGTACTTC. It yields the protein CASSQRREETQYF. V and J are TRBV7-2 and TRBJ2-5; possible D gene TRBD2, 6 bases. Trimming cost V 6 bases and J 3 bases, with 11 bases left between them. CDR3 length: 13 residues. Germline assignment: CDR1 SGHTA and CDR2 FQGNSA.